This TCR beta chain appears in the sequencing data of a study of monozygotic twins with inflammatory bowel disease. A word on this clonotype: Its target is unknown.

UMIs that included a 6-nucleotide sample barcode were added by template switching, which took place during cDNA synthesis. TCRdb reprocessed the 5' RACE reads, keeping one entry per CDR3 protein, no DNA. This sample lists 420,000 or so distinct CDR3 sequences; its ten largest clones have under 3%. CDR1 and CDR2 from the germline V gene are SGHTA and FQGNSA. The CDR3 sequence is 15 residues long. General study results and limits: Fewer shared clonotypes with others were found in IBD patients than in healthy twins, especially with disease activity. Patient-to-patient differences in immunosuppressive treatment may have added variability to the repertoires. It was observed that concordant and discordant twins did not differ in repertoire similarity, possibly given limited power.

Sequenced: blood. V is TRBV7-2 and J is TRBJ2-6. This TCR came from a human donor with ulcerative colitis or Crohn's disease, or a healthy co-twin of an affected twin (not recorded which). The CDR3: CASTRRSSGANVLTF.